Below, 5 T cell receptor beta chains from the same sample are listed, as sequenced in a study of T-cell memory formation after mild COVID-19. TCRdb re-derived calls from the 5' RACE reads in MiXCR, one entry per CDR3 protein. The profile shows tens of thousands of distinct CDR3 sequences, 11% to 15% of them singletons. The source material was PBMCs or a T cell subset sorted from them (not recorded which). These TCRs come from an adult woman who had mild COVID-19 (a few samples of this study predate the infection). Cell type and time point are not known.

The rearrangement links TRBV6-5 to TRBJ2-3; D may be TRBD1 (6 bases). The CDR3 extends over 14 amino acids. Germline V gene sequence: CDR1 MNHEY, CDR2 SVGAGI. V lost 7 bases and J lost 6, with 17 bases in between. The CDR3 is CASTPEQGSDTQYF. DNA for the CDR3: TGTGCCAGCACCCCCGAACAGGGAAGCGATACGCAGTATTTT.

A few counts support this clonotype. V is TRBV7-3 and J is TRBJ2-2; possible D gene TRBD2, 5 bases. CDR3 length: 17 residues. From germline, CDR1 is SGHTA and CDR2 FQGTGA. Trimming left V 5 bases short and J 1 base short, with 17 bases between. CDR3 amino acids: CASSPTPSGGNTGELFF. CDR3 sequence (DNA): TGTGCCAGCAGCCCCACGCCCTCTGGAGGGAACACCGGGGAGCTGTTTTTT.

The rearrangement joins TRBV4-3 to TRBJ1-6; a possible D gene is TRBD1 (5 bases). The CDR3 is 15 amino acids. Trimming left V 0 bases short and J 10 bases short, with 13 bases between. Germline values: CDR1 LGHNA, CDR2 YSLEER. The CDR3 spells CASSQDSVGGSPLHF. In DNA form, the CDR3 reads TGCGCCAGCAGCCAAGATTCTGTCGGGGGGTCACCCCTCCACTTT.

J is TRBJ2-7 and V is TRBV9, with D possibly TRBD2 on 7 matching bases. With 0 bases removed from V and 3 bases from J, the gap between germline ends came to 13 bases. The V gene's germline CDR1 is SGDLS and CDR2 YYNGEE. This CDR3 has 15 amino acids. The CDR3 sequence: CASSVAGGGFYEQYF. The DNA of the CDR3 is TGTGCCAGCAGCGTAGCTGGCGGGGGCTTCTACGAGCAGTACTTC.

This chain connects TRBV5-1 to TRBJ2-5; D is perhaps TRBD1 or TRBD2 (5 bases each). The CDR3 length is 16 residues. V lost 0 bases, J lost 1 base, and 13 bases lay in between. From germline, CDR1 is SGHRS and CDR2 YFSETQ. In DNA, the CDR3 is TGCGCCAGCAGCTTGGATTGGACTGGGGCCCAAGAGACCCAGTACTTC. Its protein product is CASSLDWTGAQETQYF.